Below, 18 T cell receptor beta chains from the same sample are listed, as sequenced in a study of blood T cells in healthy people across ages. Sample-barcoded 5' priming and a J-beta primer mix drove a second PCR of roughly 6 to 12 cycles. TCRdb passed the 5' RACE reads through MiXCR, listing each CDR3 protein once. The sample records 1.8 million or so distinct CDR3 sequences, 39% being singletons. The sample was blood. These receptors all stem from a human donor in good health.

V gene TRBV3-1 combines with J gene TRBJ2-5; weak D call: TRBD2 (6 bases). The J call may not be correct, given that the DNA end is closer to TRBJ2-7. The CDR3 is 16 residues long. Germline V gene data show CDR1 as LGHDT and CDR2 as YNNKEL (reference sequence). The CDR3 DNA is TGTGCCAGCAGCCACCGATTCGGGACTGTCGGCCACGAGCAGTACTTC. This gives the protein CASSHRFGTVGHEQYF.

The chain is built from TRBV4-1 and TRBJ1-6, with D unclear. The V end lost 0 bases, the J end lost 8 bases, and 5 bases lay between the germline ends. The CDR3 sequence is 13 residues long. Germline loops: CDR1 MGHRA, CDR2 YSYEKL. CDR3 DNA: TGCGCCAGCAGCCAAGAATGGGATTCACCCCTCCACTTT. This codes for CASSQEWDSPLHF.

The chain recombines TRBV7-9 with TRBJ2-7, with TRBD2 matching over 11 bases. The CDR3 consists of 16 residues. V gave up 7 bases and J gave up 0 bases; unmatched junction bases: 8. Germline V gives CDR1 SEHNR, CDR2 FQNEAQ (reference sequence). The CDR3 is CASTQVGTSGSYEQYF. As DNA, the CDR3 is TGTGCCAGCACCCAAGTAGGGACTAGCGGCTCCTACGAGCAGTACTTC.

This clonotype has only a few counts. The genes are TRBV7-2 and TRBJ2-4; 15 nucleotides align to TRBD2. J gave up 11 bases and V 0 bases, and 8 bases lay outside the gene matches. The germline gives CDR1 SGHTA, CDR2 FQGNSA. The CDR3 consists of 17 residues. The DNA of the CDR3 is TGTGCCAGCAGCTTAGCGCGCTTAGGACTAGCGGGGGGGTTTCAGTACTTC. Translation gives CASSLARLGLAGGFQYF.

The V call is TRBV5-5, the J call TRBJ1-3; possibly TRBD1 for D (6 bases). The CDR3 sequence is 16 residues long. V lost 4 bases, J lost 2 bases, and 16 bases lay in between. Germline V gene sequence: CDR1 SGHKS, CDR2 YYEKEE (reference sequence). The CDR3 sequence: CASSPVGGGAGNTIYF. CDR3 nucleotides: TGTGCCAGCAGCCCGGTTGGTGGGGGCGCTGGAAACACCATATATTTT.

The J gene is TRBJ2-2, the V gene TRBV11-3; 8 positions match TRBD1. The CDR3 sequence is 14 residues long. The junction had 3 bases not matched to a gene; V was cut back by 7 bases and J by 2 bases. CDR1 SGHNT and CDR2 YENEEA come from the germline V gene. The CDR3 DNA reads as TGTGCCAGCAATTCAGGGGGCAACACCGGGGAGCTGTTTTTT. Residues: CASNSGGNTGELFF. The full variable domain, rest sourced from reference TRBV11-3 and TRBJ2-2, is EAGVVQSPRYKIIEKKQPVAFWCNPISGHNTLYWYLQNLGQGPELLIRYENEEAVDDSQLPKDRFSAERLKGVDSTLKIQPAELGDSAVYLCASNSGGNTGELFFGEGSRLTVL.

There are a few counts of this clonotype. The V call is TRBV7-6, the J call TRBJ1-6; no clear D. This CDR3 comprises 13 residues. From germline, CDR1 is SGHVS and CDR2 FNYEAQ. Deletions cut 5 bases from V and 8 bases from J, with 10 bases between. The CDR3 DNA reads TGTGCCAGCAGCCCCCAAATGGATTCACCCCTCCACTTT. It is translated as CASSPQMDSPLHF.

The chain recombines TRBV10-3 with TRBJ2-4; no clear D. Judging by the DNA end, TRBJ2-7 fits better; the J call may be wrong. This CDR3 region has 13 residues. Germline V gene sequence: CDR1 ENHRY, CDR2 SYGVKD. The CDR3 DNA reads TGTGCCATCAGTGAAAACAGCTACTGCGAGCAGTACTTC. This encodes CAISENSYCEQYF.

V usage is TRBV2 and J usage is TRBJ1-4; TRBD1 matches 7 bases. Trimming removed 8 bases from V and 7 bases from J; junction bases left unmatched: 13. This CDR3 spans 15 amino acids. CDR1 and CDR2 from the germline V gene are SNHLY and FYNNEI. This CDR3 is CASSPYGRGVEKLFF. The CDR3 nucleotides are TGTGCCAGCTCCCCCTATGGCAGGGGGGTTGAAAAACTGTTTTTT. Full variable domain (remainder filled in from reference TRBV2 and TRBJ1-4): EPEVTQTPSHQVTQMGQEVILRCVPISNHLYFYWYRQILGQKVEFLVSFYNNEISEKSEIFDDQFSVERPDGSNFTLKIRSTKLEDSAMYFCASSPYGRGVEKLFFGSGTQLSVL.

There are a few counts of this clonotype. The junction departs from the called germline gene at one end, perhaps through a read error. The chain combines TRBV4-3 with TRBJ2-7; 7 bases are a match to TRBD1. The CDR3 length is 18 residues. Germline CDR1 LGHNA, CDR2 YSLEER. This CDR3 reads CASNQEVEGTALTYEQYF. CDR3 bases: TGCGCCAGCAACCAAGAAGTTGAGGGGACAGCCCTTACCTACGAGCAGTACTTC.

CDR3 in DNA: TGTGCCATCAGTGAGGACCGATCCTACGAGCAGTACTTC. Encoded protein: CAISEDRSYEQYF. The chain combines TRBV10-3 with TRBJ2-7; D is uncertain. Germline V gives CDR1 ENHRY, CDR2 SYGVKD. Trimming removed 2 bases at V and 1 base at J, with 6 bases between. The CDR3 contains 13 residues.

The V call is TRBV5-8, the J call TRBJ1-1, with D possibly matching TRBD1 (6 bases). Germline CDR1 reads SGHTS; CDR2 reads YDEGEE. The V end was cut by 6 bases, the J end by 7 bases, with 22 bases between. This CDR3 region has 15 residues. CDR3 in DNA: TGTGCCAGCAATGGGTTAAGGTTGGGGACACGTGAAGCTTTCTTT. Protein sequence: CASNGLRLGTREAFF.

Many counts were recorded for this clonotype. The gene calls are TRBV4-2 and TRBJ2-4; D perhaps matches TRBD2 (5 bases). V was pared by 2 bases and J by 15 bases, with 20 bases between. The CDR3 length is 14 residues. The germline V gene encodes CDR1 LGHNA and CDR2 YNFKEQ. The CDR3 bases are TGTGCCAGCAGCCAATTCGGGATAAGCGGCGAGGCGTACTTC. Protein product: CASSQFGISGEAYF.

The genes are TRBV6-2 or TRBV6-3 and TRBJ2-1; D uncertain. Trimming removed 7 bases from V and 2 bases from J, with 6 bases in between. CDR1 is MNHEY, CDR2 SVGEGT, per germline. The CDR3 has 12 residues. The CDR3 reads CASKDTYNEQFF. DNA for the CDR3: TGTGCCAGCAAAGACACCTACAATGAGCAGTTCTTC.

The J gene is TRBJ2-5, the V gene TRBV7-9; 11 bases match TRBD1. The ends lost 2 bases at V and 1 base at J; junction bases unmatched: 3. The CDR3 runs 16 residues. Germline loops: CDR1 SEHNR, CDR2 FQNEAQ (reference sequence). In nucleotides, the CDR3 is TGTGCCAGCAGCTTAAGGACAGGGGGCTTCCAAGAGACCCAGTACTTC. It codes for CASSLRTGGFQETQYF.

This sequence joins TRBV4-2 and TRBJ1-2; possibly TRBD1 for D (5 bases). From germline, CDR1 is LGHNA and CDR2 YNFKEQ. CDR3 size: 17 residues. Trimming removed 0 bases from V and 3 bases from J, with 17 bases in between. This CDR3 reads CASSQDSVRGVDYGYTF. In DNA form, the CDR3 reads TGTGCCAGCAGCCAAGATAGCGTAAGGGGAGTAGACTATGGCTACACCTTC.

Only a few counts were recorded for this clonotype. The J gene is TRBJ2-7, the V gene TRBV10-3, with 7 nucleotides matching TRBD2. The V gene's germline CDR1 is ENHRY and CDR2 SYGVKD. This CDR3 spans 13 amino acids. V dropped 11 bases and J dropped 3; count of bases not matched to a gene: 10. CDR3 nucleotides: TGTGCCTCCGGGGGGAGGGACGACTACGAGCAGTACTTC. This codes for CASGGRDDYEQYF.

This clonotype appeared a few times. The CDR3 DNA reads TGCGCCAGCAGCCACCGGGGAAAACCCCAAGGGCCCGTCGGCAATCAGCCCCAGCATTTT. Translating it yields CASSHRGKPQGPVGNQPQHF. This chain uses TRBV4-3 with TRBJ1-5; D not certain. The CDR3 contains 20 residues. V was pared by 3 bases and J by 2 bases, with 26 bases between. CDR1 and CDR2 (germline): LGHNA, YSLEER.